This T cell receptor (beta chain) emerged from a study of blood T cell repertoires in COVID-19 (dated by TCRdb to about 2020). With regard to the full study: Samples from collaborators originated in the United States, Italy and Spain and spanned both the acute and convalescent phases of COVID-19. The material from the prospective study consisted of cDNA or gDNA derived from T cells, B-cell-depleted T cells, or PBMCs. The dataset comprised deeply sampled blood TCRbeta repertoires from subjects exposed to, actively infected with, or recovered from COVID-19. The repertoires were released in a freely available public database meant as a resource for research on the immune response to SARS-CoV-2. The samples were drawn from the first 160 participants of the ongoing ImmuneRACE study and from 950 to 1,500 subjects provided by 6 global collaborators. The sample metadata nearly always contained a de-identified subject ID, COVID-19 status, age in years and sex. Where available, HLA class I and class II types were obtained from metadata supplied by the sample provider rather than from assay-based typing. What the study reported, not specific to this receptor: Clinical and demographic metadata were provided uncurated, with the amount varying by source and participant.

The cysteine opens and the phenylalanine closes a CDR3 of 16 amino acids. This entry keeps only the CDR3 DNA: 48 bases, framed from base 1. In the germline V gene, CDR1 corresponds to SGHTA and CDR2 to FQGTGA. V drops 4 bases and J drops 6 bases, leaving 19 bases in between. Comments on this clone: Its antigen is still unknown. No base quality information exists; no much larger clone differs at one position.

Each collaborating institution followed its own protocols to collect whole blood in K2EDTA tubes. For TCRbeta analysis, collaborator samples were shipped as frozen whole blood, as isolated PBMCs, or as DNA extracted from either sample type. The immunoSEQ Assay, a bias-controlled multiplex PCR, was used to amplify TCRbeta CDR3 regions from genomic DNA. The authors' analysis ran thus. Within the assay, amplification of reference gene primers was used to estimate how many nucleated cells each sample contained. To quantify the absolute abundance of each unique TCRbeta CDR3 rearrangement, sequence reads were collapsed and filtered. For each sample, productive Simpson clonality was calculated by taking the square root of Simpson's diversity index across productive rearrangements. The immuneACCESS repertoire file appears here via TCRdb, limited to in-frame rearrangements. These files lack a portion of the clones; in checked studies, under half of the deficit traces to unresolved V genes, and the cause of the others is not known. That table supplies the V and J calls and clone size; D and trimming were determined from the DNA. For this sample there are about 250,000 clones; about nine tenths appear just once. 2.5% to 3.5% of the sample belongs to the ten largest clones.

The V and J genes are TRBV7-3 and TRBJ2-1; the D gene identity is not certain. The sequence was collected from a woman in her thirties with active or convalescent COVID-19. Input material: peripheral blood. The CDR3 reads as follows: CASSSTRSSRGNEQFF. The nucleotide sequence is given as TGTGCCAGCAGCTCCACCCGGAGTAGCCGCGGCAATGAGCAGTTCTTC.